The entry below describes one TCR beta chain. This clone was counted once. Its target antigen remains unknown. No qualities accompany the bases; no much larger clone lies one base away. From its cysteine to its phenylalanine, the CDR3 spans 15 amino acids. Only the CDR3 DNA is retained, 45 bases long and in frame from the first base. The germline V gene (reference sequence) yields LNHDA for CDR1 and SQIVND for CDR2. Relative to germline, V is 7 bases shorter and J is 1 base shorter, with 16 bases between their ends. This sample was taken from a study of blood T cell repertoires in COVID-19 (dated by TCRdb to the early 2020s). Study-wide context: Samples covering the acute and convalescent phases of COVID-19 were provided by collaborators in the United States, Italy and Spain. The dataset comprised deeply sampled blood TCRbeta repertoires from subjects exposed to, actively infected with, or recovered from COVID-19. HLA class I and class II types, where available, came from metadata supplied by the sample provider rather than from assay-based typing. The prospective study material was composed of cDNA or gDNA derived from T cells, B-cell-depleted T cells, or PBMCs. The sample metadata nearly always contained a de-identified subject ID, COVID-19 status, age in years and sex. The repertoires were released in a freely available public database meant as a resource for research on the immune response to SARS-CoV-2. Samples were obtained from the ongoing ImmuneRACE study (first 160 participants) and from some 1,200 subjects provided by 6 global collaborators. Study-wide findings and limitations: How much clinical and demographic metadata was included differed by source and by participant, and the metadata was provided uncurated.

TCRbeta CDR3 regions were amplified from genomic DNA using the immunoSEQ Assay, a bias-controlled multiplex PCR. The authors' pipeline ran thus. The number of nucleated cells in each sample was estimated from the amplification of reference gene primers within the assay. To quantify the absolute abundance of each unique TCRbeta CDR3 rearrangement, sequence reads were collapsed and filtered. For each sample, productive Simpson clonality was calculated as the square root of Simpson's diversity index across productive rearrangements. Drawn from immuneACCESS, this table holds only the in-frame rearrangements with V and J called that TCRdb kept. Clones are partly lost; checked studies trace under half to an unresolved V gene and leave the rest unexplained. V, J and clone size derive from that table, while D and trimming were established from the DNA sequence. The sample table holds 110,000 to 150,000 clones, of which about 88% were seen once. The ten largest clones add up to 5% to 6% of the sample.

Collaborating institutions collected whole blood in K2EDTA tubes following their own protocols. For TCRbeta analysis, collaborators shipped samples as frozen whole blood, isolated PBMCs, or DNA extracted from either of those sample types. The receptor's source is a human donor in a cohort sampled during active COVID-19. Material: peripheral blood. The rearrangement joined TRBV19 to TRBJ1-2; no confident D gene assignment can be made. Here is the DNA: TGTGCCAGTACCTCCCTGAGGGTAGATAACTATGGCTACACCTTC. Translation gives CASTSLRVDNYGYTF.